A selection of T cell receptor beta chains follows, all from one sample in a study of T cell changes during pregnancy in multiple sclerosis. This table comes from immunoSEQ multiplex PCR, and its TCRdb copy is limited to in-frame clones, with some not included. The sample has approximately 50,000 clones, approximately 90% seen once. Sequencing used CD4+ T cells from peripheral blood mononuclear cells, obtained after pregnancy. These receptors came from a female donor with multiple sclerosis, enrolled in a pregnancy study. Both conserved end residues are part of each CDR3. The D gene is left open where the match is weak. Where a row states a size, it is once, few, many or the class of an expanded clone; other rows omit it.

CDR3 DNA	CDR3 protein	J gene	clone size	D gene	V gene
TGTGCCAGCAGCTTAGAGGTGACGGGTGAAGCTTTCTTT	CASSLEVTGEAFF	TRBJ1-1	.	.	TRBV7-8
TGTGCCAGCAGCTCCCCCCCCTCAGGACTAGCGGGAGAGACCCAGTACTTC	CASSSPPSGLAGETQYF	TRBJ2-5	.	TRBD2	TRBV5-4
TGTGCCAGCAGCCCCGGGGGAAGCGGGAGTTCTGAGACCCAGTACTTC	CASSPGGSGSSETQYF	TRBJ2-5	.	TRBD2	TRBV7-2
TGCGCCAGCAGCCAGACTAGCGGGCAAGAGACCCAGTACTTC	CASSQTSGQETQYF	TRBJ2-5	.	TRBD2	TRBV5-1
TGTGCCAGCAGCTTAGGAGTTGGTGAGCAGTTCTTC	CASSLGVGEQFF	TRBJ2-1	.	.	TRBV7-9
TGTGCCAGCAGTTCCCTTACGACAGCACAAGAGACCCAGTACTTC	CASSSLTTAQETQYF	TRBJ2-5	.	.	TRBV27
TGTGCCAGCAGCCGTAGCGGGAGTTTCACAGATACGCAGTATTTT	CASSRSGSFTDTQYF	TRBJ2-3	.	TRBD2	TRBV28
TGTGCCAGCTCATTCGGGACTAGCGGCTACGAGCAGTACTTC	CASSFGTSGYEQYF	TRBJ2-7	.	TRBD2	TRBV18
TGTGCCAGCAGCCGGGTAGCGGGATGGGTGGAGACCCAGTACTTC	CASSRVAGWVETQYF	TRBJ2-5	.	TRBD2	TRBV7-6
TGCGCCAGCAGCCCCAATGCGGGACTAGCCTCTGAGCAGTTCTTC	CASSPNAGLASEQFF	TRBJ2-1	once	TRBD2	TRBV4-3
TGTGCCAGCAGTCCACAGACAGGGGTTGCGAGTGTCCTGACTTTC	CASSPQTGVASVLTF	TRBJ2-6	.	TRBD1	TRBV28
TGTGCCTGTGACGCATGGAGGATCATCGTCGACGAGACCCAGTACTTC	CACDAWRIIVDETQYF	TRBJ2-5	.	.	TRBV30
TGTGCCAGCAGCCTAGAATCGGGGACAGATGGCTACACCTTC	CASSLESGTDGYTF	TRBJ1-2	.	TRBD1	TRBV11-1
TGTGCCAGCACCCGACTACAGGGTCACTCACCCCTCCACTTT	CASTRLQGHSPLHF	TRBJ1-6	.	.	TRBV27
TGTGCCAGCAGCTCAGGGGTGAAGGGCGAAAAACTGTTTTTT	CASSSGVKGEKLFF	TRBJ1-4	few	.	TRBV7-6
TGTGCCAGCAGTGAGGGCAGCCTTTCTAATCAGCCCCAGCATTTT	CASSEGSLSNQPQHF	TRBJ1-5	.	.	TRBV6-1
TGTGCCAGTATCAGCGGAATCACAGATACGCAGTATTTT	CASISGITDTQYF	TRBJ2-3	once	.	TRBV19
TGTGCCAGCAGCCGCGGACAGGGATCTCCCGAAAACCCCTACGAGCAGTACTTC	CASSRGQGSPENPYEQYF	TRBJ2-7	.	TRBD1	TRBV7-2
TGTGCCAGCGGTAATTACAGGGGGCGGCTGGGCAATCAGCCCCAGCATTTT	CASGNYRGRLGNQPQHF	TRBJ1-5	.	TRBD1	TRBV28
TGCGCCAGCAGCTTGGGCGAAATCTCTGGGGCCAACGTCCTGACTTTC	CASSLGEISGANVLTF	TRBJ2-6	.	.	TRBV5-1
TGTGCCAGCGGACAAGGAGCTGGGGAGCTGTTTTTT	CASGQGAGELFF	TRBJ2-2	.	.	TRBV5-4
TGTGCCAGCAGCTTAGTAGCCGCAAGCACAGATACGCAGTATTTT	CASSLVAASTDTQYF	TRBJ2-3	.	.	TRBV7-2
TGTGCCAGCAGTGTGGGACAGCGGTTCAGCTCTGGAAACACCATATATTTT	CASSVGQRFSSGNTIYF	TRBJ1-3	.	TRBD1	TRBV6-1